A selection of T cell receptor beta chains follows, all from one sample in a study of STAT3 mutations in large granular lymphocyte leukemia. Some clones are missing from TCRdb's copy, which holds only in-frame ones; the method was immunoSEQ multiplex PCR. The data show 20,000 to 30,000 clones, over 90% seen once. Sequenced material: peripheral blood mononuclear cells. Source of these receptors: a middle-aged man with T-cell large granular lymphocyte leukemia. Some clones in this sample may be carry-over from other donors' samples. The CDR3 runs from the conserved cysteine through the conserved F or W. D genes are given only for firm matches.

V gene: TRBV20-1
D gene: .
J gene: TRBJ1-2
CDR3 protein: CSAEEYGYTF

V gene: TRBV19
D gene: .
J gene: TRBJ2-7
CDR3 protein: CASSIIGPDSYEQYF

V gene: TRBV5-1
D gene: TRBD1
J gene: TRBJ2-1
CDR3 protein: CASRSDREWNEQFF

V gene: TRBV30
D gene: .
J gene: TRBJ2-5
CDR3 protein: CACSPLGEEETQYF

V gene: TRBV7-9
D gene: .
J gene: TRBJ1-1
CDR3 protein: CASSASRNTEAFF

V gene: TRBV7-9
D gene: TRBD2
J gene: TRBJ2-1
CDR3 protein: CASSRGTSGGRYNEQFF

V gene: TRBV5-1
D gene: TRBD1
J gene: TRBJ1-5
CDR3 protein: CASSLTGTSNQPQHF

V gene: TRBV4-1
D gene: .
J gene: TRBJ1-6
CDR3 protein: CASSQGEVRGPYHF

V gene: TRBV5-6
D gene: .
J gene: TRBJ2-7
CDR3 protein: CASNSRGVSYEQYF

V gene: TRBV4-1
D gene: .
J gene: TRBJ2-7
CDR3 protein: CASSQGQGSYEQYF

V gene: TRBV5-1
D gene: .
J gene: TRBJ1-1
CDR3 protein: CASSPSPGTEAFF

V gene: TRBV6-6
D gene: TRBD1
J gene: TRBJ1-1
CDR3 protein: CASSYSPGTGNTEAFF

V gene: TRBV19
D gene: .
J gene: TRBJ1-5
CDR3 protein: CASRVTNQPQHF

V gene: TRBV19
D gene: .
J gene: TRBJ1-6
CDR3 protein: CASSPSKGINSPLHF

V gene: TRBV7-9
D gene: TRBD1
J gene: TRBJ2-5
CDR3 protein: CASSLGTAAQETQYF

V gene: TRBV4-2
D gene: TRBD1
J gene: TRBJ1-1
CDR3 protein: CASSQARTGENTEAFF

V gene: TRBV4-3
D gene: .
J gene: TRBJ2-6
CDR3 protein: CASSQDGTVLTGANVLTF

V gene: TRBV28
D gene: TRBD1
J gene: TRBJ2-1
CDR3 protein: CASSLPGQGNEQFF

V gene: TRBV4-1
D gene: .
J gene: TRBJ2-1
CDR3 protein: CASSQGSYEQFF

V gene: TRBV6-4
D gene: .
J gene: TRBJ1-5
CDR3 protein: CASSPGVGQPQHF

V gene: TRBV4-1
D gene: .
J gene: TRBJ2-7
CDR3 protein: CASSQEGKGFEQYF

V gene: TRBV5-1
D gene: .
J gene: TRBJ1-4
CDR3 protein: CASSLGSGINEKLFF

V gene: TRBV19
D gene: .
J gene: TRBJ2-1
CDR3 protein: CASSIGPGVYNEQFF

V gene: TRBV2
D gene: .
J gene: TRBJ2-5
CDR3 protein: CASSGGGRETQYF

V gene: TRBV7-9
D gene: TRBD2
J gene: TRBJ2-3
CDR3 protein: CASAFLAGVGDTQYF

V gene: TRBV5-4
D gene: TRBD1
J gene: TRBJ1-2
CDR3 protein: CASSPPRGTGMVNYGYTF

V gene: TRBV10-3
D gene: TRBD1
J gene: TRBJ1-6
CDR3 protein: CAIKDRDGATPLHF

V gene: TRBV11-3
D gene: .
J gene: TRBJ2-7
CDR3 protein: CASSLVGDGSSGEQYF

V gene: TRBV5-1
D gene: TRBD1
J gene: TRBJ2-1
CDR3 protein: CASSLRTSGTGGNEQFF

V gene: TRBV25-1
D gene: TRBD1
J gene: TRBJ1-5
CDR3 protein: CASSESLGTAQHF

V gene: TRBV2
D gene: .
J gene: TRBJ1-5
CDR3 protein: CASSDRRVNQPQHF

V gene: TRBV29-1
D gene: TRBD1
J gene: TRBJ1-2
CDR3 protein: CSVLGQGGRERTF

V gene: TRBV5-5
D gene: TRBD2
J gene: TRBJ2-5
CDR3 protein: CASTRLAGKQETQYF

V gene: TRBV30
D gene: .
J gene: TRBJ1-2
CDR3 protein: CAWRMRGRYGYTF

V gene: TRBV6-6
D gene: .
J gene: TRBJ1-1
CDR3 protein: CASSYSTTSTEAFF

V gene: TRBV29-1
D gene: TRBD1
J gene: TRBJ1-1
CDR3 protein: CSVTDRNLDGTEAFF

V gene: TRBV30
D gene: .
J gene: TRBJ2-7
CDR3 protein: CAWSPLQGILRAEQYF

V gene: TRBV7-6
D gene: TRBD2
J gene: TRBJ2-3
CDR3 protein: CASSLSGGRTDTQYF

V gene: TRBV13
D gene: .
J gene: TRBJ1-2
CDR3 protein: CASSRGRPPGGYTF

V gene: TRBV5-5
D gene: .
J gene: TRBJ2-7
CDR3 protein: CASSQIYEQYF

V gene: TRBV29-1
D gene: .
J gene: TRBJ2-7
CDR3 protein: CSAALGRLGEQYF

V gene: TRBV27
D gene: TRBD1
J gene: TRBJ1-2
CDR3 protein: CASSFGAGTGVGNYGYTF

V gene: TRBV6-5
D gene: .
J gene: TRBJ1-1
CDR3 protein: CASRGNTEAFF

V gene: TRBV14
D gene: .
J gene: TRBJ2-3
CDR3 protein: CASSLPGLTQYF

V gene: TRBV7-8
D gene: TRBD1
J gene: TRBJ1-1
CDR3 protein: CASIRDRMNTEAFF

V gene: TRBV5-7
D gene: .
J gene: TRBJ2-7
CDR3 protein: CASPGTPSYEQYF

V gene: TRBV5-6
D gene: .
J gene: TRBJ2-3
CDR3 protein: CASSLDALGTDTQYF

V gene: TRBV9
D gene: TRBD2
J gene: TRBJ2-1
CDR3 protein: CASSVGSSGGAIEQFF

V gene: TRBV19
D gene: .
J gene: TRBJ2-6
CDR3 protein: CASSLRGSGANVLTF

V gene: TRBV18
D gene: .
J gene: TRBJ1-1
CDR3 protein: CASSPELNTEAFF

V gene: TRBV15
D gene: .
J gene: TRBJ1-6
CDR3 protein: CATSSDGNFSPLHF

V gene: TRBV7-2
D gene: TRBD1
J gene: TRBJ1-2
CDR3 protein: CASSFRTGHDSGGYTF

V gene: TRBV7-8
D gene: .
J gene: TRBJ1-4
CDR3 protein: CASSMGMGNEKLFF